One and the same sample provided the 22 T cell receptor beta chains below, sequenced in a study of monozygotic twins with inflammatory bowel disease. From its re-call of the 5' RACE reads, TCRdb lists each CDR3 protein once, without DNA. Seen in this sample are a few hundred thousand distinct CDR3 sequences; the ten most common clones hold 2% to 3%. Sequencing was carried out using blood. Source of these receptors: a human donor with ulcerative colitis or Crohn's disease, or a healthy co-twin of an affected twin (not recorded which).

This sequence joins TRBV9 and TRBJ1-2; TCRdb's D call of TRBD1 is untestable without DNA. Germline V gives CDR1 SGDLS, CDR2 YYNGEE. There are 14 residues in the CDR3. CDR3 amino acids: CASSVEIGGGGYTF.

The chain recombines TRBV12-3 or TRBV12-4 with TRBJ2-1; TCRdb selects TRBD1, and the lack of DNA leaves this call unchecked. This CDR3 spans 14 amino acids. This chain's CDR3 is CAISRGGKYNEQFF.

The chain couples TRBV20-1 to TRBJ2-2. The CDR3 runs 14 residues. In germline, CDR1 is DFQATT, CDR2 SNEGSKA (reference sequence). CDR3 in amino acids: CSASDRSNTGELFF.

The V gene is TRBV12-3 or TRBV12-4, the J gene TRBJ2-1; absent DNA, TCRdb's TRBD1 call cannot be checked. The CDR3 loop spans 14 amino acids. The CDR3 here is CASSFYRGNNEQFF.

This chain uses TRBV18 with TRBJ1-2. This CDR3 is built from 13 residues. The V gene's germline CDR1 is KGHSH and CDR2 LQKENI. CDR3 residues: CASSPPANYGYTF.

J is TRBJ2-2 and V is TRBV11-2; TCRdb selects TRBD1, and the lack of DNA leaves this call unchecked. The CDR3 has 18 residues. Germline assignment: CDR1 SGHAT and CDR2 FQNNGV. The CDR3: CASSLELGARLNTGELFF.

V and J are TRBV28 and TRBJ2-6; TCRdb's assignment of TRBD2 cannot be checked, as there is no DNA. CDR1 and CDR2 (germline): MDHEN, SYDVKM. The CDR3 is made up of 17 amino acids. Here the CDR3 reads CASSSGAVGAGANVLTF. Supplemented by reference TRBV28 and TRBJ2-6, the full variable domain reads DVKVTQSSRYLVKRTGEKVFLECVQDMDHENMFWYRQDPGLGLRLIYFSYDVKMKEKGDIPEGYSVSREKKERFSLILESASTNQTSMYLCASSSGAVGAGANVLTFGAGSRLTVL.

The J gene is TRBJ2-7, the V gene TRBV7-7; TCRdb's D gene call, TRBD1, goes unchecked for lack of DNA. This CDR3 contains 14 residues. Germline-derived CDR1 and CDR2 are SSHAT and FNYEAQ (reference sequence). CDR3: CASRLPGQRYEQYF.

This rearrangement joins TRBV20-1 to TRBJ1-1. CDR1 DFQATT and CDR2 SNEGSKA come from the germline V gene (reference sequence). CDR3 length: 13 amino acids. The CDR3: CSARESVYTEAFF.

The chain links TRBV7-3 to TRBJ1-2. Germline V CDR1 and CDR2: SGHTA, FQGTGA. The CDR3 length is 13 residues. Here the CDR3 reads CASSLVVETGYTF.

The genes are TRBV10-3 and TRBJ2-5; TCRdb outputs TRBD2, but without DNA this stays unchecked. In germline, CDR1 is ENHRY, CDR2 SYGVKD. The CDR3 runs to 15 residues. CDR3 residues: CAIRGTSGEQETQYF.

The rearrangement joins TRBV5-1 to TRBJ1-1. The CDR3 extends over 14 amino acids. In germline, CDR1 is SGHRS, CDR2 YFSETQ. This CDR3 is CASSLDGVNTEAFF.

CDR3 in amino acids: CASSQEFPGTENTIYF. The gene calls are TRBV4-3 and TRBJ1-3; TCRdb names TRBD1, which stays unverified in the absence of DNA. The CDR3 runs to 16 residues. Germline V gene lookup returns CDR1 LGHNA and CDR2 YSLEER.

V gene TRBV20-1 combines with J gene TRBJ2-1; TCRdb reports TRBD2, a call that lacks DNA to check it against. This CDR3 is 15 amino acids long. CDR1 DFQATT and CDR2 SNEGSKA come from the germline V gene (reference sequence). CDR3 residues: CSARDAAGPGGEQFF.

The chain employs TRBV3-1 and TRBJ1-6; TCRdb lists TRBD1, though no DNA is available to test this call. Germline CDR1 reads LGHDT; CDR2 reads YNNKEL (reference sequence). The CDR3 is 13 amino acids. The CDR3 loop reads CASSPPGDSPLHF. The full variable domain, its missing parts supplied by reference TRBV3-1 and TRBJ1-6, is DTAVSQTPKYLVTQMGNDKSIKCEQNLGHDTMYWYKQDSKKFLKIMFSYNNKELIINETVPNRFSPKSPDKAHLNLHINSLELGDSAVYFCASSPPGDSPLHFGNGTRLTVT.

The chain uses TRBV5-1 and TRBJ2-1; TCRdb picks TRBD1, but there is no DNA to check that call. Looked up from germline, CDR1 is SGHRS and CDR2 is YFSETQ. This CDR3 comprises 15 residues. The CDR3 sequence is CASSSRGQGYNEQFF.

CDR3 sequence: CASSDEYRVGSYNEQFF. This chain connects TRBV2 to TRBJ2-1; TCRdb returns TRBD1, unconfirmable since there is no DNA. The CDR3 has 17 amino acids. Per germline, CDR1 SNHLY and CDR2 FYNNEI.

J is TRBJ1-5 and V is TRBV10-3; without DNA, the TCRdb call of TRBD1 cannot be checked. The germline CDR1 and CDR2 sequences are ENHRY and SYGVKD. The CDR3 runs to 15 residues. CDR3 protein: CAISDGTGDNQPQHF.

The chain is built from TRBV7-2 and TRBJ2-5; TCRdb gives TRBD2 as the D gene, but with no DNA this cannot be confirmed. CDR3 length equals 15 residues. Germline values: CDR1 SGHTA, CDR2 FQGNSA. The CDR3 spells CASRKKGLLQETQYF.

The V and J genes are TRBV3-1 and TRBJ2-7; TCRdb's D call, TRBD1, is unchecked because there is no DNA. Germline CDR1 and CDR2: LGHDT and YNNKEL (reference sequence). The CDR3 covers 17 residues. Here the CDR3 reads CASSIRPETGVSYEQYF.

This chain uses TRBV4-2 with TRBJ2-7; TCRdb gives TRBD2 as the D gene, but with no DNA this cannot be confirmed. This CDR3 spans 16 amino acids. Germline V gives CDR1 LGHNA, CDR2 YNFKEQ. The CDR3 loop is CASSQESVGTEYEQYF.

The rearrangement joins TRBV10-3 to TRBJ2-5; absent DNA, TCRdb's TRBD1 call cannot be checked. There are 13 residues in the CDR3. The germline gives CDR1 ENHRY, CDR2 SYGVKD. This CDR3 is CATRTTGLGTQYF.